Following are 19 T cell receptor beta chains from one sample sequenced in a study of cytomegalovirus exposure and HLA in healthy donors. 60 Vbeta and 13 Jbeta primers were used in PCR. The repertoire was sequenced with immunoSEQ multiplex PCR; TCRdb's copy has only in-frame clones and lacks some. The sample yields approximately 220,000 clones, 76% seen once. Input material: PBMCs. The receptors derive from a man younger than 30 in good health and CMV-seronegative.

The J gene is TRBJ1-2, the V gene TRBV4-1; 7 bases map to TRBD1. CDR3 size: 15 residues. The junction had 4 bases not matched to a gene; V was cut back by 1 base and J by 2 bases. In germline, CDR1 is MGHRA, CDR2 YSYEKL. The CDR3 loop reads CASSQVETGNYGYTF. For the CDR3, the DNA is TGCGCCAGCAGCCAAGTCGAGACAGGGAACTATGGCTACACCTTC.

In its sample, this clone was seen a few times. This chain's CDR3 is CASRGGSPGQTITDTQYF. For the CDR3, the DNA is TGTGCCAGCAGGGGTGGGTCCCCGGGACAGACGATCACGGATACGCAGTATTTT. This chain uses TRBV7-9 with TRBJ2-3; 7 bases are shared with TRBD1. The junction had 21 bases not matched to a gene; V was cut back by 6 bases and J by 6 bases. The CDR3 runs to 18 residues. CDR1 and CDR2 (germline): SEHNR, FQNEAQ (reference sequence).

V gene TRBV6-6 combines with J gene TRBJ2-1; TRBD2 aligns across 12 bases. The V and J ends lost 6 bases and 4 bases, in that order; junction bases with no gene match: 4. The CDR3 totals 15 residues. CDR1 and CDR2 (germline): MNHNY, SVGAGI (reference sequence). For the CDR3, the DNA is TGTGCCAGCAGGTGGACTAGCGGGGCATACAATGAGCAGTTCTTC. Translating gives CASRWTSGAYNEQFF.

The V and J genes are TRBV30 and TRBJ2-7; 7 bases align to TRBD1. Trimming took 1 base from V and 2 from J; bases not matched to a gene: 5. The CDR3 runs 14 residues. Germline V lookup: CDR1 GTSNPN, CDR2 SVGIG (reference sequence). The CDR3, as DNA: TGTGCCTGGAGTGGGGGACAGTCCGCCTACGAGCAGTACTTC. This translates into CAWSGGQSAYEQYF.

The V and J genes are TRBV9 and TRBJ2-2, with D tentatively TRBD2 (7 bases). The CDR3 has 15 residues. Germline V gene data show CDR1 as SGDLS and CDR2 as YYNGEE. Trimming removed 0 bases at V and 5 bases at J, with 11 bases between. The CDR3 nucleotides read TGTGCCAGCAGCGTAGCGGGGGGCTGGACCGGGGAGCTGTTTTTT. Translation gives CASSVAGGWTGELFF.

This chain's CDR3 is CASRPQWSWEQYF. CDR3 nucleotides: TGCGCCAGCAGACCCCAGTGGAGCTGGGAGCAGTACTTC. The chain has TRBV5-1 and TRBJ2-7, with D unresolved. The CDR3 sequence is 13 residues long. Trimming removed 5 bases at V and 7 bases at J, with 16 bases between. CDR1 SGHRS and CDR2 YFSETQ come from the germline V gene.

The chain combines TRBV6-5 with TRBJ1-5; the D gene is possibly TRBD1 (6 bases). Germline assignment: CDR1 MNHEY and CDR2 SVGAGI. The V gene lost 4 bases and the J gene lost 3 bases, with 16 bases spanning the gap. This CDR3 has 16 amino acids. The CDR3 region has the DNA TGTGCCAGCAGTTCTTGGGGGGCGGGGGTCAATCAGCCCCAGCATTTT. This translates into CASSSWGAGVNQPQHF.

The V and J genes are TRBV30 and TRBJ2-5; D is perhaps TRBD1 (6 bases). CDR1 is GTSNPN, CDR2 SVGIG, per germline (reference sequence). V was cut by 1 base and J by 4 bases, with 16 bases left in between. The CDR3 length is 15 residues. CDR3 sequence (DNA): TGTGCCTGGAGTGACGGGACGACAGGACTAGAGACCCAGTACTTC. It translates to CAWSDGTTGLETQYF.

CDR3 in amino acids: CASSLSAGQGPYF. Here the CDR3 DNA reads TGTGCCAGCAGTTTATCTGCGGGACAGGGTCCGTATTTT. The rearrangement uses TRBV27 and TRBJ2-3, with 9 positions matching TRBD1. The germline CDR1 and CDR2 sequences are MNHEY and SMNVEV (reference sequence). There are 13 residues in the CDR3. V lost 0 bases, J lost 14 bases, and 6 bases stayed unmatched.

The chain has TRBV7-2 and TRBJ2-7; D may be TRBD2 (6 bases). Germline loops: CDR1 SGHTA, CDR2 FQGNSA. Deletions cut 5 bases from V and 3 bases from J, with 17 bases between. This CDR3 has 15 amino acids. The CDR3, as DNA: TGTGCCAGCAGCCGCCGACGGGGGAGTGTCTACGAGCAGTACTTC. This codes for CASSRRRGSVYEQYF.

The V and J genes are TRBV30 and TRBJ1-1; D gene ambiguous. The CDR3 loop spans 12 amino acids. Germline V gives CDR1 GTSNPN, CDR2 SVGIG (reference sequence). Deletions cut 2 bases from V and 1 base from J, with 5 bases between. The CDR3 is CAWSRQNTEAFF. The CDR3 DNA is TGTGCCTGGAGTCGACAGAACACTGAAGCTTTCTTT.

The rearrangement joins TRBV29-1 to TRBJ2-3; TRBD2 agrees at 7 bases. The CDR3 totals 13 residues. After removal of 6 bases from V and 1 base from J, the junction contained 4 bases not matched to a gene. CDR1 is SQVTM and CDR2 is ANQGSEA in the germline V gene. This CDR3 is CSVRSGGTDTQYF. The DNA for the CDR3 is TGCAGCGTCCGGAGCGGGGGCACAGATACGCAGTATTTT.

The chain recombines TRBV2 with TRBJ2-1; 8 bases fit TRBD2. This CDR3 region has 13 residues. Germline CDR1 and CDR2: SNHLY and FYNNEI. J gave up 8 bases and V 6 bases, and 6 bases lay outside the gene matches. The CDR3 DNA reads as TGTGCCAGCAGGGGGACTAGTTCATATGAGCAGTTCTTC. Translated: CASRGTSSYEQFF.

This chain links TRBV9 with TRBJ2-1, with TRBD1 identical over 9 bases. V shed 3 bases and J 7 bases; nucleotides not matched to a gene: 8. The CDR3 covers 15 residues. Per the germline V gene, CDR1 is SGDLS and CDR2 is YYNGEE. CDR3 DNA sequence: TGTGCCAGCAGCGGTGCCGGGACAGGGATAAATGAGCAGTTCTTC. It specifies CASSGAGTGINEQFF.

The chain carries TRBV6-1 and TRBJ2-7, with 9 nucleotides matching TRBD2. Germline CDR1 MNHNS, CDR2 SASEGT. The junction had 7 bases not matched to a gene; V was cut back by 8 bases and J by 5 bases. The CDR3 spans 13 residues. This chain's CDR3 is CASLIAGANEQYF. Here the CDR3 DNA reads TGTGCCAGCCTCATAGCGGGAGCAAACGAGCAGTACTTC.

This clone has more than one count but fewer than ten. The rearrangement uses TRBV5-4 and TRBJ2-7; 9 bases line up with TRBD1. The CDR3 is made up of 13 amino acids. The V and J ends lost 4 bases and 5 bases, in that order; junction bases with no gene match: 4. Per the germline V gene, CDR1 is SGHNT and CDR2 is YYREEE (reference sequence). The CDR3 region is CASSQQGADEQYF. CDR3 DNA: TGTGCCAGCAGCCAACAGGGGGCGGACGAGCAGTACTTC.

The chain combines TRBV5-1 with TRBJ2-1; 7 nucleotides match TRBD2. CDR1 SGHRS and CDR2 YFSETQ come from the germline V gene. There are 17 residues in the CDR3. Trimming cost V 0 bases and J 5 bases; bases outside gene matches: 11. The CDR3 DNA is TGCGCCAGCAGCTTGGGCGGGGGAGCGGGGCAAAACAATGAGCAGTTCTTC. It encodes CASSLGGGAGQNNEQFF.

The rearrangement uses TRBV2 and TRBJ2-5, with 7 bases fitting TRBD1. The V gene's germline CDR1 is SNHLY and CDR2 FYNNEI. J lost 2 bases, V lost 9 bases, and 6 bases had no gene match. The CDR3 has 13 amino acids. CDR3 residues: CASRQGRQETQYF. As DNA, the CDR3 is TGTGCCAGTAGACAGGGTCGACAAGAGACCCAGTACTTC.

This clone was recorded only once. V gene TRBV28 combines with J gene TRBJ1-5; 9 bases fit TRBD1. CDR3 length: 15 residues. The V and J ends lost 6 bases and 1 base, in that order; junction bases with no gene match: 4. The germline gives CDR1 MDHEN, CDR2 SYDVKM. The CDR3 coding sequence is TGTGCCAGCAGATTCGGACAGGGGAGCAATCAGCCCCAGCATTTT. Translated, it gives CASRFGQGSNQPQHF.